This T cell receptor beta chain was observed in a study of molecular identifiers for immune sequencing clone quantification (dated by TCRdb to 2016 to 2019). Regarding the complete study: For a replicate experiment, RNA from roughly 18,000 or 92,000 naive CD8 T cells was divided into five aliquots, and four of the five aliquots were sequenced. CD8 T cells were used in a methods study to benchmark molecular-identifier clustering-based TCR repertoire sequencing (MIDCIRS) and TCR RNA copy counting. Beyond this particular receptor, the publication reports: When barcode sub-clustering was left out, chimeric consensus sequences inflated TCR diversity, with chimeras reaching as high as 47%. In CMV-specific effector cells, clones with more than 20 RNA copies accounted for over 99% of molecules, whereas in naive cells such clones accounted for under 1%. Highly expanded clone sizes could be underestimated if identical TCR molecules share a barcode. Spiked-in Jurkat TCR RNA (approximately 10 copies' worth), which is not part of the donor repertoire, was contained in the naive libraries. Modeling indicated 2.5 to 3 TCR RNA copies recovered per cell, compared with about 10 by digital PCR, which implies a capture efficiency of 25% to 35%. Spiked-in Jurkat TCR RNA equal to a single cell's worth was reported to be detectable even within one million naive CD8 T cells.

This clonotype was picked up many times. This receptor's antigen is unknown. Per-base quality was not reported, and no clone a single base away is much larger than it. The library was obtained by PCR. The instrument given in TCRdb is Illumina HiSeq 4000. Bulk TCR libraries were prepared as previously described, using TCR primers listed in Table S5. Total RNA was purified with the Qiagen AllPrep DNA/RNA kit. Before any analysis, reads coming from multiple sequencing runs of the same library were combined into one pool. Per the source publication's procedure: Reads were retained only if the reads had an exact TCR constant sequence, and the retained reads were trimmed to 150 nt and grouped according to their 12-nt molecular barcodes. Within each barcode group, reads were sub-clustered at a 15% Levenshtein threshold, and quality-weighted consensus sequences were built per RNA molecule. Non-functional sequences were removed, as were lower-count sequences one edit away from another. Barcode sub-clusters with fewer than 20% of the maximum read count were removed, based on fitting two negative binomial distributions. TCRdb passed the public sequencing reads through fastp at Q25 and MiXCR, retaining productive beta sequences. Each record represents a unique CDR3 protein, reported with the most common genes and DNA among its rows. TCRdb, rather than the study authors, made the V and J calls. The sample has about 510,000 distinct CDR3 sequences on record, roughly a fifth of them singletons. The ten largest clones add up to about 0.8% of the sample.

Libraries of naive CD8 T cells were generated from about 19,000 to 1,100,000 sorted cells, with 10%, 30% or 50% of the purified RNA used. Naive CD8 T cells, defined as CD8+CD4-CCR7+CD45RA+, were FACS-sorted into RLT Plus buffer on a BD FACSAria II. Detection sensitivity was tested by spiking Jurkat RNA equal to 9 to 10 TCR copies' worth into samples containing about 19,000-1,000,000 naive CD8 T cells. CD8 T cells were enriched using RosetteSep CD8+ T Cell Enrichment Cocktail and Ficoll-Paque, and the enriched cells then underwent ACK red cell lysis. V sheds 0 bases and J sheds 4 bases, leaving 11 bases between their ends. Based on the germline V gene (reference sequence), the CDR1 and CDR2 sequences are SGHKS and YYEKEE. The CDR3, cysteine through phenylalanine, is 14 amino acids long. Only the CDR3 part of the read is kept: 42 bases, read in frame from the first base.

The chain uses TRBV5-5 and TRBJ2-7; the D region possibly corresponds to TRBD1 (6 bases align). The sequenced sample consisted of naive CD8+ T cells from blood, with Jurkat cell RNA spiked in. In the paper's terms, the cell subset or site label means: FACS-sorted CD8+CD4-CCR7+CD45RA+ naive T cells. The sequence came from a human donor in good health. Some libraries in this study had Jurkat cell RNA spiked in. CDR3 protein: CASSLDLTGYEQYF. The bases read TGTGCCAGCAGCTTGGACCTTACAGGGTACGAGCAGTACTTC.